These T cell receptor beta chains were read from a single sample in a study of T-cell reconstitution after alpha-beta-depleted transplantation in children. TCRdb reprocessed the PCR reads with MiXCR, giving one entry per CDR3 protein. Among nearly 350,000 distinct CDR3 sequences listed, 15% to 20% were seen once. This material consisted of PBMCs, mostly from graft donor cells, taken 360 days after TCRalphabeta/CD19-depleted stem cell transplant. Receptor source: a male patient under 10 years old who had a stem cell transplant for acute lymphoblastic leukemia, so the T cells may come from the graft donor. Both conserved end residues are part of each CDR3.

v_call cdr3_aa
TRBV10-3 CAISDLKDRQGRYQKWETQYF
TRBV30 CAWSLAFSYEQYF
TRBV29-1 CSVEGWVAERRNSYNEQFF
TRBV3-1 CASSQRRANTGELFF
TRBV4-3 CASSQELAGRDTGELFF
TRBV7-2 CASSLSVQGTDTQYF
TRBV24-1 CATSDLKGTTYSRQETQYF
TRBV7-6 CASSRAGGPRNEQFF
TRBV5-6 CASSFGLGGYTF
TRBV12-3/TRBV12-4 CASSPRTRGAYEQYF
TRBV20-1 CSARSGTSGRVPDRQRTGELFF
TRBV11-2 CASSPNNRAWGYTF
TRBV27 CASSAESLTGTAEAFF
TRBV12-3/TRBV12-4 CASSSGELNTEAFF
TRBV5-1 CASSIGELYGYTF
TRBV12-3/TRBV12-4 CASSLGQGASRAFF
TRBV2 CASSEWDRGDYEQYF
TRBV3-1 CASSPSGWYQETQYF
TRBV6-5 CASSYGGGAGNTIYF
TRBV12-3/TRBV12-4 CASKGGGSLNTEAFF
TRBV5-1 CASSAGQFYEQYF
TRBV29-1 CSVLEGYEQYF
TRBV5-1 CASSLFRGAETQYF
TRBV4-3 CASSQDSWGAWSGANVLTF
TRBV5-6 CASSWGQAQETQYF
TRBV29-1 CSVATGGQETQYF
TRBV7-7 CASSLSEHADTQYF
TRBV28 CASSLWRQINTGELFF
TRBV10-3 CAISAGETQYF
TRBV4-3 CASSQHPRGGTNHRTDTQYF